The 20 T cell receptor beta chains below come from one sample, sequenced in a study of control samples from healthy donors and cancer patients. Only in-frame clones appear in the TCRdb table, and some are missing; sequencing was by immunoSEQ multiplex PCR. The data contain approximately 190,000 clones, about 90% of them seen just once; the ten biggest clones take up 1.5% to 2%. Sequences were obtained from blood. Every receptor here comes from a man aged 25 to 40 in good health.

The chain is built from TRBV19 and TRBJ1-1; maybe TRBD1 (6 bases). V shed 6 bases and J shed 7 bases, with 18 bases lying between them. The CDR3 contains 14 residues. The V gene's germline CDR1 is LNHDA and CDR2 SQIVND (reference sequence). Here the CDR3 DNA reads TGTGCCAGTAGCCGACAGGCGAGAACCGATGAAGCTTTCTTT. It specifies CASSRQARTDEAFF. The full variable domain, its missing parts supplied by reference TRBV19 and TRBJ1-1, is DGGITQSPKYLFRKEGQNVTLSCEQNLNHDAMYWYRQDPGQGLRLIYYSQIVNDFQKGDIAEGYSVSREKKESFPLTVTSAQKNPTAFYLCASSRQARTDEAFFGQGTRLTVV.

The chain carries TRBV6-5 and TRBJ1-2; possibly TRBD1 for D (5 bases). Germline values: CDR1 MNHEY, CDR2 SVGAGI. The CDR3 runs 13 residues. The V gene lost 6 bases and the J gene lost 8 bases, with 16 bases spanning the gap. For the CDR3, the DNA is TGTGCCAGCAGAAGGAGTGAGGGGTGGGGCTACACCTTC. Its translation: CASRRSEGWGYTF.

The CDR3 region is CASSLYREAEQYF. The DNA of the CDR3 is TGTGCCAGCAGTTTATACAGGGAGGCCGAGCAGTACTTC. The chain employs TRBV12-3 or TRBV12-4 and TRBJ2-7; D possibly matches TRBD1 or TRBD2 (6 bases each). The CDR3 has 13 residues. V was trimmed by 2 bases and J by 6 bases, leaving 11 bases between them.

The chain joins TRBV12-3 or TRBV12-4 to TRBJ1-2; D unresolved. The germline V and J ends were trimmed by 5 bases and 6 bases, with 10 bases remaining between them. The CDR3 is made up of 12 amino acids. CDR3 sequence reads: CASSPYVHGYTF. Written as DNA, the CDR3 is TGTGCCAGCAGTCCTTATGTCCATGGCTACACCTTC.

The chain has TRBV11-3 and TRBJ1-4; no clear D gene. CDR3 length: 12 residues. CDR1 and CDR2 (germline): SGHNT, YENEEA. V was shortened by 5 bases and J by 11 bases, with 12 bases between the two germline ends. In DNA, the CDR3 is TGTGCCAGCAGCGTTCCACGGACGAAACTGTTTTTT. This sequence encodes CASSVPRTKLFF.

The chain is built from TRBV4-1 and TRBJ1-3; unclear D gene. There are 13 residues in the CDR3. V dropped 4 bases and J dropped 7 bases, with 11 bases sitting between them. Per the germline V gene, CDR1 is MGHRA and CDR2 is YSYEKL. The CDR3 sequence: CASSPGSRNTIYF. The CDR3 DNA follows: TGCGCCAGCAGCCCCGGAAGTCGGAACACCATATATTTT.

This chain joins TRBV6-5 and TRBJ1-5; TRBD1 agrees at 7 bases. CDR3 length equals 15 residues. Trimming removed 5 bases from V and 4 bases from J; junction bases left unmatched: 8. Germline CDR1 reads MNHEY; CDR2 reads SVGAGI. CDR3 sequence (DNA): TGTGCCAGCAGTCCGCGGGACAGCCTAAATCAGCCCCAGCATTTT. Amino acid sequence: CASSPRDSLNQPQHF.

V and J are TRBV27 and TRBJ1-5, with D unclear. This CDR3 is built from 13 residues. The V end was cut by 1 base, the J end by 9 bases, with 10 bases between. CDR1 MNHEY and CDR2 SMNVEV come from the germline V gene (reference sequence). DNA for the CDR3: TGTGCCAGCAGTTTATGGGGAGATCGGCCCCAGCATTTT. Translating it yields CASSLWGDRPQHF.

In this sample, this clone turned up once. The genes are TRBV21-1 and TRBJ2-3; the table calls TRBD1, which could not be checked here. TRBV21-1 has pseudogene status. CDR3 length equals 17 residues. The DNA for the CDR3 is TGTGCCAGCAGCGAACGACAGACCAACCCTAGCACAGATACGCAGTATTTT. This codes for CASSERQTNPSTDTQYF.

This sequence joins TRBV19 and TRBJ1-2; 7 bases match TRBD1. The V gene end was trimmed by 5 bases and the J gene end by 8 bases; junction bases not matched to a gene: 14. The CDR3 has 15 residues. The germline gives CDR1 LNHDA, CDR2 SQIVND (reference sequence). CDR3 coding DNA: TGTGCCAGTAGTTTAGCCCGAGGACAGGCAAGAGGCTACACCTTC. Translated: CASSLARGQARGYTF.

V gene TRBV12-3 or TRBV12-4 combines with J gene TRBJ1-2, with 8 nucleotides matching TRBD1. V was pared by 4 bases and J by 6 bases, with 4 bases of the junction left unmatched. The CDR3 length is 13 residues. The CDR3 DNA sequence: TGTGCCAGCAGTTGGGACAGGTCTCATGGCTACACCTTC. It encodes CASSWDRSHGYTF.

This sequence joins TRBV6-5 and TRBJ2-7; no firm D call. Per germline, CDR1 MNHEY and CDR2 SVGAGI. V was clipped by 7 bases and J by 6 bases, with 16 bases between them. CDR3 length: 13 amino acids. The CDR3: CASTDSFHFEQYF. DNA for the CDR3: TGTGCCAGCACCGACTCATTCCACTTCGAGCAGTACTTC.

The chain joins TRBV6-5 to TRBJ2-7; D possibly corresponds to TRBD1 (5 bases). The germline CDR1 and CDR2 sequences are MNHEY and SVGAGI. The CDR3 totals 13 residues. V was cut by 10 bases and J by 1 base, with 14 bases left in between. The CDR3 sequence: CATRPGQSYEQYF. The CDR3 nucleotides read TGTGCCACTCGGCCAGGGCAATCCTACGAGCAGTACTTC.

The gene calls are TRBV6-6 and TRBJ1-1, with D perhaps matching TRBD1 (6 bases). V was cut by 2 bases and J by 3 bases, with 10 bases left in between. The CDR3 is 14 residues long. Germline values: CDR1 MNHNY, CDR2 SVGAGI (reference sequence). CDR3 DNA: TGTGCCAGCAGTTACCAAAGGGGGGACACTGAAGCTTTCTTT. This gives the protein CASSYQRGDTEAFF.

The genes are TRBV10-3 and TRBJ1-5, with a weak D call TRBD1 (5 bases). V shed 3 bases and J shed 3 bases, with 9 bases lying between them. CDR1 and CDR2 from the germline V gene are ENHRY and SYGVKD. The CDR3 contains 14 residues. CDR3 DNA: TGTGCCATCAGTGAACAGGAACTCAATCAGCCCCAGCATTTT. Translation gives CAISEQELNQPQHF.

This clone was detected once. This chain uses TRBV5-1 with TRBJ2-1, with TRBD2 identical over 13 bases. Trimming removed 5 bases from V and 7 bases from J; junction bases left unmatched: 18. This CDR3 spans 19 amino acids. Germline V gives CDR1 SGHRS, CDR2 YFSETQ. CDR3 region: CASSPTSGGAKGLRNEQFF. CDR3 DNA sequence: TGCGCCAGCAGTCCAACTAGCGGGGGGGCAAAGGGTCTCCGAAATGAGCAGTTCTTC.

This chain links TRBV7-9 with TRBJ1-4; D not resolved. The germline V gene encodes CDR1 SEHNR and CDR2 FQNEAQ (reference sequence). V was pared by 1 base and J by 6 bases, with 9 bases between. The CDR3 is 14 residues long. The CDR3: CASSLGTSDEKLFF. The CDR3, as DNA: TGTGCCAGCAGCTTAGGGACGTCGGATGAAAAACTGTTTTTT. The entire variable domain, with the rest obtained from reference TRBV7-9 and TRBJ1-4, is as follows: DTGVSQNPRHKITKRGQNVTFRCDPISEHNRLYWYRQTLGQGPEFLTYFQNEAQLEKSRLLSDRFSAERPKGSFSTLEIQRTEQGDSAMYLCASSLGTSDEKLFFGSGTQLSVL.

J is TRBJ2-6 and V is TRBV11-3, with D perhaps TRBD1 or TRBD2 (5 bases each). The CDR3 has 17 residues. Germline V gene lookup returns CDR1 SGHNT and CDR2 YENEEA. V shed 6 bases and J shed 0 bases, with 15 bases lying between them. CDR3 amino acids: CASSSGTVNSGANVLTF. CDR3 DNA: TGTGCCAGCAGTTCCGGGACCGTAAACTCTGGGGCCAACGTCCTGACTTTC. Full variable domain (missing parts from reference TRBV11-3 and TRBJ2-6): EAGVVQSPRYKIIEKKQPVAFWCNPISGHNTLYWYLQNLGQGPELLIRYENEEAVDDSQLPKDRFSAERLKGVDSTLKIQPAELGDSAVYLCASSSGTVNSGANVLTFGAGSRLTVL.

This sequence joins TRBV19 and TRBJ2-3; D gene uncertain. This CDR3 is built from 9 residues. Looked up from germline, CDR1 is LNHDA and CDR2 is SQIVND (reference sequence). V lost 8 bases and J 4 bases, leaving 1 base between the germline ends. Written as DNA, the CDR3 is TGTGCCAGTGCAGATACGCAGTATTTT. Translation gives CASADTQYF.

V and J are TRBV11-2 and TRBJ1-5; D gene unclear. The CDR3 is 12 residues long. The V end was cut by 3 bases, the J end by 9 bases, with 9 bases between. CDR1 SGHAT and CDR2 FQNNGV come from the germline V gene. This chain's CDR3 is CASSFNEGPQHF. The CDR3, as DNA: TGTGCCAGCAGCTTCAACGAGGGGCCCCAGCATTTT.